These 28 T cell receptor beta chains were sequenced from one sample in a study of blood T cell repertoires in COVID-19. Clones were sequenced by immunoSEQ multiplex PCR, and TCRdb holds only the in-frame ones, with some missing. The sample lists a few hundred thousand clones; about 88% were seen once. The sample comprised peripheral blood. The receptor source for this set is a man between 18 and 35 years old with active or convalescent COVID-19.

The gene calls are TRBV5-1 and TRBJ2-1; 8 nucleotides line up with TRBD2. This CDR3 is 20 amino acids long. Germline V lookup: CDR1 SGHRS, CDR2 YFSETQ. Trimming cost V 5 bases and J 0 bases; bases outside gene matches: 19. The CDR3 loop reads CASRPIRGAGGLSSYNEQFF. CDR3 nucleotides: TGCGCCAGCAGGCCAATCCGGGGGGCGGGAGGCCTAAGCTCCTACAATGAGCAGTTCTTC.

CDR3 coding DNA: TGCGCCAGCAGCCTCGCCGGGACAGGGGGAACCGGGGAGCTGTTTTTT. Translating gives CASSLAGTGGTGELFF. The chain uses TRBV5-1 and TRBJ2-2; 11 nucleotides line up with TRBD1. The CDR3 is 16 residues long. CDR1 and CDR2 from the germline V gene are SGHRS and YFSETQ. The J segment lost 5 bases and the V segment lost 4 bases, leaving 7 bases of the junction unmatched.

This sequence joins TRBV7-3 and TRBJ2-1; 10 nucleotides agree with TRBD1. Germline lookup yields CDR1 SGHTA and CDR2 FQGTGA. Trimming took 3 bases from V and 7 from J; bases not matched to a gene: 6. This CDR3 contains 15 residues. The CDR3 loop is CASSFGQGVLNEQFF. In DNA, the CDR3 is TGTGCCAGCAGCTTCGGACAGGGGGTCCTAAATGAGCAGTTCTTC.

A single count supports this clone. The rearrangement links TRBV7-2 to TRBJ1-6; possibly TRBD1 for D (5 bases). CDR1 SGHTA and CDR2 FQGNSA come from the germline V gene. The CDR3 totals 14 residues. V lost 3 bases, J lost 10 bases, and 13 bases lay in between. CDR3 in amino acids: CASSFGSGGSPLHF. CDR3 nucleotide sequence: TGTGCCAGCAGCTTTGGATCTGGGGGGTCACCCCTCCACTTT.

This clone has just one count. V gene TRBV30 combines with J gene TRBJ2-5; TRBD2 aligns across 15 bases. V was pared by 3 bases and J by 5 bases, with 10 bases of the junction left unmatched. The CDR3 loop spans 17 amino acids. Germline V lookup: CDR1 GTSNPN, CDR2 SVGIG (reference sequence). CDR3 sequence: CAWSPGLAGGDGETQYF. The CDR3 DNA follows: TGTGCCTGGAGCCCGGGACTAGCGGGGGGCGACGGGGAGACCCAGTACTTC. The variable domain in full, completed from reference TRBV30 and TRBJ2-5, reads SQTIHQWPATLVQPVGSPLSLECTVEGTSNPNLYWYRQAAGRGLQLLFYSVGIGQISSEVPQNLSASRPQDRQFILSSKKLLLSDSGFYLCAWSPGLAGGDGETQYFGPGTRLLVL.

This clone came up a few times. The CDR3 region has the DNA TGTGCCAGCAGCTTAGTCCCAGGGGACTCCTACGAGCAGTACTTC. Its translation: CASSLVPGDSYEQYF. V is TRBV7-6 and J is TRBJ2-7; D perhaps matches TRBD1 (6 bases). V lost 1 base, J lost 0 bases, and 10 bases lay in between. Looked up from germline, CDR1 is SGHVS and CDR2 is FNYEAQ. The CDR3 runs to 15 residues.

For the CDR3, the DNA is TGTGCCAGCTCACCGCCCGGGGATCAGCCCCAGCATTTT. This sequence encodes CASSPPGDQPQHF. The gene calls are TRBV18 and TRBJ1-5; no clear D. The V end was cut by 3 bases, the J end by 5 bases, with 8 bases between. The CDR3 is 13 amino acids. Germline CDR1 and CDR2: KGHSH and LQKENI.

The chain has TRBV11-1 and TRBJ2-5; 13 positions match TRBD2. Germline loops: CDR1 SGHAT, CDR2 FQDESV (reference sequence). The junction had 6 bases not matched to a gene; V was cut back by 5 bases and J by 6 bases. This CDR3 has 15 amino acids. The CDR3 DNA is TGTGCCAGCAGCCGGACTAGCGGGAGAGTCAAGACCCAGTACTTC. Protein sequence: CASSRTSGRVKTQYF. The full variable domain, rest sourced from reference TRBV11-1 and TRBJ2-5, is EAEVAQSPRYKITEKSQAVAFWCDPISGHATLYWYRQILGQGPELLVQFQDESVVDDSQLPKDRFSAERLKGVDSTLKIQPAELGDSAMYLCASSRTSGRVKTQYFGPGTRLLVL.

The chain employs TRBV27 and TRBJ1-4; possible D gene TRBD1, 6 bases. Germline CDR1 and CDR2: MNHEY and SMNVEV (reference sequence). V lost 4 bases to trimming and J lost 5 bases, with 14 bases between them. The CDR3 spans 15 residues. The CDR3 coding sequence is TGTGCCAGCAGTTCCCTGCAGGGGACAAATGAAAAACTGTTTTTT. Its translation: CASSSLQGTNEKLFF. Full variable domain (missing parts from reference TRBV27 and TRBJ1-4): EAQVTQNPRYLITVTGKKLTVTCSQNMNHEYMSWYRQDPGLGLRQIYYSMNVEVTDKGDVPEGYKVSRKEKRNFPLILESPSPNQTSLYFCASSSLQGTNEKLFFGSGTQLSVL.

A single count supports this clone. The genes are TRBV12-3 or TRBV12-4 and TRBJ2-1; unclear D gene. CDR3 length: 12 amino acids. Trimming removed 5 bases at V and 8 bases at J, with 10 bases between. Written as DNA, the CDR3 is TGTGCCAGCAGTCTCTGGGCCGATGAGCAGTTCTTC. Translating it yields CASSLWADEQFF.

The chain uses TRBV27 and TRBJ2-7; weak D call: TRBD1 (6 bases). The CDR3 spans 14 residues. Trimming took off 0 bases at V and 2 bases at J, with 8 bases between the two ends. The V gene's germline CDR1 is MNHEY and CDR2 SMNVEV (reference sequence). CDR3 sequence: CASSLSGATYEQYF. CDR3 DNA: TGTGCCAGCAGTTTATCGGGGGCTACCTACGAGCAGTACTTC.

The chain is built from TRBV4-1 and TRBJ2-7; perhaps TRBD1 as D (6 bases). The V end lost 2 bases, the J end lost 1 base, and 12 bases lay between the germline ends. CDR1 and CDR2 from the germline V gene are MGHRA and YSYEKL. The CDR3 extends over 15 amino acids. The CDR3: CASSQTQGNSYEQYF. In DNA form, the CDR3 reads TGCGCCAGCAGCCAAACCCAGGGGAATTCCTACGAGCAGTACTTC.

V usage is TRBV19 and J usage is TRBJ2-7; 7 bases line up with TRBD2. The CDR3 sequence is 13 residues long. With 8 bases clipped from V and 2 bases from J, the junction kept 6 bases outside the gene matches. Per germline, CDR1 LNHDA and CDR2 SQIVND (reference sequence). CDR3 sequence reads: CASSGTKPYEQYF. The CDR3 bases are TGTGCCAGTTCCGGGACTAAACCCTACGAGCAGTACTTC.

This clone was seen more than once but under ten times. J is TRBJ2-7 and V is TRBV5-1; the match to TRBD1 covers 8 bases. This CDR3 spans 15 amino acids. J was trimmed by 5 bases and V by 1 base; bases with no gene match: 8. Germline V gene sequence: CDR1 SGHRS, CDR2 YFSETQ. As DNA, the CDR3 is TGCGCCAGCAGCTTGTTTTCCGGACAGGGAGACGAGCAGTACTTC. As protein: CASSLFSGQGDEQYF. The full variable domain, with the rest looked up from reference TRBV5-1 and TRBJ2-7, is KAGVTQTPRYLIKTRGQQVTLSCSPISGHRSVSWYQQTPGQGLQFLFEYFSETQRNKGNFPGRFSGRQFSNSRSEMNVSTLELGDSALYLCASSLFSGQGDEQYFGPGTRLTVT.

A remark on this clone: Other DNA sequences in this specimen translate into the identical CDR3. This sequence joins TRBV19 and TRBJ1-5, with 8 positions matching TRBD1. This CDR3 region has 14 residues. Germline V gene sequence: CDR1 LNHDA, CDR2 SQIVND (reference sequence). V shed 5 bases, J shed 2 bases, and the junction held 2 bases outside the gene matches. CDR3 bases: TGTGCCAGTAGTTCGACAGGGGGCAATCAGCCCCAGCATTTT. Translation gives CASSSTGGNQPQHF.

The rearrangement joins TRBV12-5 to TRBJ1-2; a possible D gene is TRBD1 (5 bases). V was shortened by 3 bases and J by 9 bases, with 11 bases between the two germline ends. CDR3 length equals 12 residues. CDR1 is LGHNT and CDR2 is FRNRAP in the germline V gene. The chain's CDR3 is CASGLGQGSYTF. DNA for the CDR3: TGTGCTAGTGGTTTAGGGCAGGGTAGCTACACCTTC.

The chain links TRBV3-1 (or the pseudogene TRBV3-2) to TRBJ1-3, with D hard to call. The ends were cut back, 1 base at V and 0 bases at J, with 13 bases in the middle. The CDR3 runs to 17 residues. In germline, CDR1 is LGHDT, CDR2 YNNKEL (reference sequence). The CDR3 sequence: CASSQGWALSSGNTIYF. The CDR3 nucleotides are TGTGCCAGCAGCCAAGGTTGGGCGTTGAGCTCTGGAAACACCATATATTTT.

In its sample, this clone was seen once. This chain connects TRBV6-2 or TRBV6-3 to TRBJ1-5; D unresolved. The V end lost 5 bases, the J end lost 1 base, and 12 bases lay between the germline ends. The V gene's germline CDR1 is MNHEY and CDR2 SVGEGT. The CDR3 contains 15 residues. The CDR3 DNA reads TGTGCCAGCAGTCAATGGAGGGAGAGCAATCAGCCCCAGCATTTT. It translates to CASSQWRESNQPQHF.

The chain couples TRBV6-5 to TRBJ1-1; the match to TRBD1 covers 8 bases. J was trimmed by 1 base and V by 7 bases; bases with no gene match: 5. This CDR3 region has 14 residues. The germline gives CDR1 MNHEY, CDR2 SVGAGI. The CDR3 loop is CASTKTGANTEAFF. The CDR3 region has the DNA TGTGCCAGCACAAAGACAGGGGCGAACACTGAAGCTTTCTTT.

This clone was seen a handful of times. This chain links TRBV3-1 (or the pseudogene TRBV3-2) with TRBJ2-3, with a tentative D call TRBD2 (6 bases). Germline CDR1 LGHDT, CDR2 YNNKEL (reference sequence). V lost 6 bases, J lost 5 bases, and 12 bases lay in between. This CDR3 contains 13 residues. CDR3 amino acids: CASRTRGIDTQYF. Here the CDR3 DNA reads TGTGCCAGCAGAACTCGGGGGATAGATACGCAGTATTTT.

The CDR3 here is CASSMGTGGETEAFF. The CDR3 DNA is TGTGCCAGTAGTATGGGGACAGGGGGCGAAACTGAAGCTTTCTTT. V and J are TRBV19 and TRBJ1-1; 12 bases line up with TRBD1. Germline CDR1 and CDR2: LNHDA and SQIVND (reference sequence). CDR3 length equals 15 residues. Trimming took 3 bases from V and 5 from J; bases not matched to a gene: 4. Filled out from reference TRBV19 and TRBJ1-1, the complete variable domain reads DGGITQSPKYLFRKEGQNVTLSCEQNLNHDAMYWYRQDPGQGLRLIYYSQIVNDFQKGDIAEGYSVSREKKESFPLTVTSAQKNPTAFYLCASSMGTGGETEAFFGQGTRLTVV.

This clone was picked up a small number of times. Written as DNA, the CDR3 is TGTGCCAGCAGCTTAATGGGACAGGGGAGTACTGAGCAGTTCTTC. The encoded protein is CASSLMGQGSTEQFF. The chain recombines TRBV7-6 with TRBJ2-1, with TRBD1 matching 10 bases. The CDR3 extends over 15 amino acids. In germline, CDR1 is SGHVS, CDR2 FNYEAQ. Unmatched junction bases numbered 7, after V lost 2 bases and J lost 9 bases.

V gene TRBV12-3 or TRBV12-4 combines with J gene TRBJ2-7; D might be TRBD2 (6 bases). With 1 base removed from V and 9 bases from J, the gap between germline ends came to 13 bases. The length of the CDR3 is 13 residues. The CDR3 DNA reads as TGTGCCAGCAGTTTAGGGCGGGGTAGGGTGCAGTACTTC. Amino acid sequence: CASSLGRGRVQYF.

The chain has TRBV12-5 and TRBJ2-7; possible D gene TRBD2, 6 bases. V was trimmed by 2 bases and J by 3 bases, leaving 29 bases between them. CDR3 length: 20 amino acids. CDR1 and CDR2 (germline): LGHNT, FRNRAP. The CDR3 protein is CASGLPPGSSGDGVLYEQYF. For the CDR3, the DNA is TGTGCTAGTGGTTTGCCTCCCGGGAGCTCCGGGGACGGGGTCCTCTACGAGCAGTACTTC.

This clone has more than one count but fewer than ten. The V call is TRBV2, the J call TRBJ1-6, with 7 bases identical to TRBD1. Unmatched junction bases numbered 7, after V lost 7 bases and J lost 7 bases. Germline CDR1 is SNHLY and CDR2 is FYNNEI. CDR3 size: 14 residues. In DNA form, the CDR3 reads TGTGCCAGCACGCCGGGGACAGCGAATTCACCCCTCCACTTT. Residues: CASTPGTANSPLHF.

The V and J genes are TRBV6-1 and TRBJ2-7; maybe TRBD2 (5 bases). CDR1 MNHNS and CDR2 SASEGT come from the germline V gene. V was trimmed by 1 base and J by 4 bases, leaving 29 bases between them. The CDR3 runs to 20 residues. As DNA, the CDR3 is TGTGCCAGCAGTGAAGGATTGTTGAGCCTGATTCTGGGAGACGGATACGAGCAGTACTTC. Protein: CASSEGLLSLILGDGYEQYF.

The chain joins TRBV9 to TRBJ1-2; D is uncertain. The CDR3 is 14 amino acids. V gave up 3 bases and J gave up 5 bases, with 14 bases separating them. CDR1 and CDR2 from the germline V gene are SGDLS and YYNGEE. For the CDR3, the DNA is TGTGCCAGCAGCGCCTTGGACTTTGAGTATGGCTACACCTTC. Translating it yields CASSALDFEYGYTF.

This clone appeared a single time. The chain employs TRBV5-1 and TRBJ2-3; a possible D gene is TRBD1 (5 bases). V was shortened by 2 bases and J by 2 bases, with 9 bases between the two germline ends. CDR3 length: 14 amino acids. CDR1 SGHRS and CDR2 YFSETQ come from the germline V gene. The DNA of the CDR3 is TGCGCCAGCAGCTTAAAGGGGATCACAGATACGCAGTATTTT. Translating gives CASSLKGITDTQYF.